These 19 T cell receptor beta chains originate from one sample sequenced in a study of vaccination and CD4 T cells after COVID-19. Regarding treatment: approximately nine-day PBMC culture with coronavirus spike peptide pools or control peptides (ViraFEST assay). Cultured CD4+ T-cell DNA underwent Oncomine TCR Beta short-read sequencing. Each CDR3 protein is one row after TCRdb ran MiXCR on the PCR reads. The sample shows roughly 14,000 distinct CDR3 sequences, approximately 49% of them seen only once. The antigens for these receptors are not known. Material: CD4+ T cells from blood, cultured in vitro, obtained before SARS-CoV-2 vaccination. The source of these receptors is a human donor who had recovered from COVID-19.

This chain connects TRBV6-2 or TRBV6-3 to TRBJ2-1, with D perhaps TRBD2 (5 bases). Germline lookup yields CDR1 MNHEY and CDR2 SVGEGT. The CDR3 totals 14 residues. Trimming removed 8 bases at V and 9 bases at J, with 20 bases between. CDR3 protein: CASAGLPGRGEQFF. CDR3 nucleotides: TGTGCCAGCGCAGGACTTCCGGGGAGAGGTGAGCAGTTCTTC.

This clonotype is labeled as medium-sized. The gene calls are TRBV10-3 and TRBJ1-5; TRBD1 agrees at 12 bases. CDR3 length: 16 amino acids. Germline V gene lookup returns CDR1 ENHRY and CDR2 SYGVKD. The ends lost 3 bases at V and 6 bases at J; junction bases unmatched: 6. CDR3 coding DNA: TGTGCCATCAGTGAAGCGGGACAGGGGGCAGGTCAGCCCCAGCATTTT. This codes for CAISEAGQGAGQPQHF.

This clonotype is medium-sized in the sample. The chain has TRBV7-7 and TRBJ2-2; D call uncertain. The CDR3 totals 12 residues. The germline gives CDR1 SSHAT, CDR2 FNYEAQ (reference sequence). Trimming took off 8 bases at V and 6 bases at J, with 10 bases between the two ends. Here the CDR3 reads CASGGTPGELFF. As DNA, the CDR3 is TGTGCCAGCGGCGGAACTCCCGGGGAGCTGTTTTTT.

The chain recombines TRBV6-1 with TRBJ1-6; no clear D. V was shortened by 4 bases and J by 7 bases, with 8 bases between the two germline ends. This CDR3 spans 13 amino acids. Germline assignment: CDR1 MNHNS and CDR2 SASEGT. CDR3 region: CASSGWGNSPLHF. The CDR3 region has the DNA TGTGCCAGCAGTGGATGGGGAAATTCACCCCTCCACTTT.

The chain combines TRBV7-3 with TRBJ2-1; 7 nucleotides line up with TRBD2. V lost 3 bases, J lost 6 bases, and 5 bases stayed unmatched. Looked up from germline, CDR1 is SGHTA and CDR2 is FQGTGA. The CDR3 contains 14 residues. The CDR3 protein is CASSFAGVGNEQFF. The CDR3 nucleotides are TGTGCCAGCAGCTTTGCGGGAGTGGGCAATGAGCAGTTCTTC.

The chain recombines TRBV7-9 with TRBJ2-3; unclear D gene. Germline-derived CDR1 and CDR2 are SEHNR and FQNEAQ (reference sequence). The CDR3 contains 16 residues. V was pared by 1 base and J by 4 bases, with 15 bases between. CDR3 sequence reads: CASSLGWTDIADTQYF. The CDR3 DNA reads TGTGCCAGCAGCTTAGGGTGGACCGATATAGCAGATACGCAGTATTTT. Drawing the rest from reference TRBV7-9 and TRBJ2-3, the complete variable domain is DTGVSQNPRHKITKRGQNVTFRCDPISEHNRLYWYRQTLGQGPEFLTYFQNEAQLEKSRLLSDRFSAERPKGSFSTLEIQRTEQGDSAMYLCASSLGWTDIADTQYFGPGTRLTVL.

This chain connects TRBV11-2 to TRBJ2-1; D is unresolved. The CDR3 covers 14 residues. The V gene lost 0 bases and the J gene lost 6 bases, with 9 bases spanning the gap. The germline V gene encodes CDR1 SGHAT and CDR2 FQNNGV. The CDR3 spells CASSLDRRGNEQFF. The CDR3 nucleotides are TGTGCCAGCAGCTTAGATCGCAGAGGCAATGAGCAGTTCTTC.

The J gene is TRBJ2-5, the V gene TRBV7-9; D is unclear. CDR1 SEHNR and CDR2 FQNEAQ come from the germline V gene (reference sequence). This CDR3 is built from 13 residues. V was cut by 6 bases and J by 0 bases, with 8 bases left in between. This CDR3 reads CASSFGHQETQYF. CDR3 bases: TGTGCCAGCAGTTTCGGACACCAAGAGACCCAGTACTTC.

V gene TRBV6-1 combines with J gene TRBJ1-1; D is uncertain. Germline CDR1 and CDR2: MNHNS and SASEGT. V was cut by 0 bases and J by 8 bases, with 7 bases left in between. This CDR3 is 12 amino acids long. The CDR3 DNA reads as TGTGCCAGCAGTGAAGCAACTATGGAAGCTTTCTTT. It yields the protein CASSEATMEAFF.

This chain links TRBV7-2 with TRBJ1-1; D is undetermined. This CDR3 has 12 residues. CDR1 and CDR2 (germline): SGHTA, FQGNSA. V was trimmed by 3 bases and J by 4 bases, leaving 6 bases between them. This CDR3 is CASSFRVTEAFF. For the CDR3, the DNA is TGTGCCAGCAGCTTTCGAGTCACTGAAGCTTTCTTT.

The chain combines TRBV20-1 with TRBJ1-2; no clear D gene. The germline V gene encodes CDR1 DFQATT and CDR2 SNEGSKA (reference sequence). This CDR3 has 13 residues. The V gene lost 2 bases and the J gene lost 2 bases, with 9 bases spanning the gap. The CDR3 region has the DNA TGCAGTGCTAGACAATCGGCAAACTATGGCTACACCTTC. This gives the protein CSARQSANYGYTF.

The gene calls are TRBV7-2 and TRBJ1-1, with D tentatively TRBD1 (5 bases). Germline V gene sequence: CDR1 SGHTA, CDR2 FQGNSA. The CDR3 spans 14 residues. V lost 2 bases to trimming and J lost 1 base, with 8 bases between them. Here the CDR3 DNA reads TGTGCCAGCAGCTTATCGACAGCGAACACTGAAGCTTTCTTT. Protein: CASSLSTANTEAFF. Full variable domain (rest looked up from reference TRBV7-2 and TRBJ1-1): GAGVSQSPSNKVTEKGKDVELRCDPISGHTALYWYRQSLGQGLEFLIYFQGNSAPDKSGLPSDRFSAERTGGSVSTLTIQRTQQEDSAVYLCASSLSTANTEAFFGQGTRLTVV.

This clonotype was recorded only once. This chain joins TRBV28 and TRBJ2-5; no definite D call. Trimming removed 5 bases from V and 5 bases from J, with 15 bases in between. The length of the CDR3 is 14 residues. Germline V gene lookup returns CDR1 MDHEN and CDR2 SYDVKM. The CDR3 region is CASSRHEAWETQYF. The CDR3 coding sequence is TGTGCCAGCAGTCGCCATGAGGCGTGGGAGACCCAGTACTTC.

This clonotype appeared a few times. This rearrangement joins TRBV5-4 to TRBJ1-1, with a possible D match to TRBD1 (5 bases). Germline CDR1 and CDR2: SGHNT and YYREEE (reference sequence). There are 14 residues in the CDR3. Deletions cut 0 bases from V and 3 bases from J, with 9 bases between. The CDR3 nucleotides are TGTGCCAGCAGCTTGGATGGGGGGGACACTGAAGCTTTCTTT. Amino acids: CASSLDGGDTEAFF.

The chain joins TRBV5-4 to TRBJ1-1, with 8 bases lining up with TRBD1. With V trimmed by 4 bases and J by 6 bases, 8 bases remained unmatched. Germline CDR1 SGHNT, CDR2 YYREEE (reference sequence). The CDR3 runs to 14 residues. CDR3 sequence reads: CASSTQQGVAEAFF. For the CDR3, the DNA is TGTGCCAGCAGCACACAACAGGGGGTCGCTGAAGCTTTCTTT.

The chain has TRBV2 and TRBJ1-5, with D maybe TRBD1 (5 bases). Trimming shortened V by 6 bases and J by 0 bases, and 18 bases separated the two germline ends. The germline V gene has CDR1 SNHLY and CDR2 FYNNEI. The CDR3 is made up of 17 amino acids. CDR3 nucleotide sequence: TGTGCCAGCAGCGGGGACGGGGAGAAGTATAGCAATCAGCCCCAGCATTTT. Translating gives CASSGDGEKYSNQPQHF.

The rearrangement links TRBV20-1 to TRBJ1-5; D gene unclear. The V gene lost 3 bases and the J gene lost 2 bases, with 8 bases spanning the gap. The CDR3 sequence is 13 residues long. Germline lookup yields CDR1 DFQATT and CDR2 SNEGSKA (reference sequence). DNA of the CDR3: TGCAGTGCTAGGTTCAGTGGCAATCAGCCCCAGCATTTT. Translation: CSARFSGNQPQHF.

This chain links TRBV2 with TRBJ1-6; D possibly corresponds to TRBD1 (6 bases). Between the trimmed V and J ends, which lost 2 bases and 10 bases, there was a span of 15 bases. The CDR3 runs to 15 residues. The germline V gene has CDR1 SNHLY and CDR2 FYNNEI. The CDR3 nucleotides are TGTGCCAGCAGTGAAATGTTGAGGGGGGGATCACCCCTCCACTTT. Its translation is CASSEMLRGGSPLHF.

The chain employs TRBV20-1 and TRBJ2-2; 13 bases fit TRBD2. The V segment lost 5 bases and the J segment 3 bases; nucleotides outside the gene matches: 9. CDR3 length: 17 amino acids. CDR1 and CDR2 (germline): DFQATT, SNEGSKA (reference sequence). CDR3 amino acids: CSAAGTSGMLDTGELFF. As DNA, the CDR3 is TGCAGTGCTGCCGGGACTAGCGGGATGTTGGACACCGGGGAGCTGTTTTTT.